These 31 T cell receptor beta chains were all obtained from the same sample, sequenced in a study of CD8 T cells in ankylosing spondylitis. TCRdb re-called the 5' RACE reads through MiXCR, storing one row per CDR3 protein. The table lists just over 150,000 distinct CDR3 sequences, approximately 20% of them singletons, with approximately 7.8% in the top ten. The sample taken for sequencing was blood, either unsorted or a sorted T cell fraction (not recorded which). Every receptor here comes from a male donor with ankylosing spondylitis or in good health (not recorded which).

V is TRBV19 and J is TRBJ2-1; the D gene is possibly TRBD2 (7 bases). V lost 9 bases and J 6 bases, leaving 21 bases between the germline ends. The CDR3 runs 15 residues. Germline V gives CDR1 LNHDA, CDR2 SQIVND (reference sequence). CDR3 in DNA: TGTGCCAGCTCGGCGGGGGCCACGAGCGTCAATGAGCAGTTCTTC. It translates to CASSAGATSVNEQFF.

There are a few counts of this clonotype. The gene calls are TRBV29-1 and TRBJ2-7, with TRBD2 identical over 13 bases. Germline CDR1 is SQVTM and CDR2 is ANQGSEA. There are 15 residues in the CDR3. The junction had 5 bases not matched to a gene; V was cut back by 1 base and J by 5 bases. The CDR3 nucleotides are TGCAGCGTTGAAGCCACCGGACTAGCGGGAGACGAGCAGTACTTC. This translates into CSVEATGLAGDEQYF.

This clonotype was observed many times. The rearrangement uses TRBV5-1 and TRBJ1-1; the D is unclear. Germline CDR1 and CDR2: SGHRS and YFSETQ. Trimming cost V 3 bases and J 0 bases, with 9 bases left between them. This CDR3 contains 14 residues. The CDR3 DNA follows: TGCGCCAGCAGCTCCGTGCCATTGAACACTGAAGCTTTCTTT. It specifies CASSSVPLNTEAFF.

This clonotype turned up a few times. The chain employs TRBV27 and TRBJ2-7, with unresolved D. The CDR3 is 14 residues long. Looked up from germline, CDR1 is MNHEY and CDR2 is SMNVEV (reference sequence). The ends were cut back, 3 bases at V and 2 bases at J, with 11 bases in the middle. The CDR3 reads CASSLTTYTYEQYF. CDR3 DNA sequence: TGTGCCAGCAGTTTGACGACGTATACCTACGAGCAGTACTTC.

V is TRBV19 and J is TRBJ2-1; possible D gene TRBD2, 6 bases. Trimming left V 1 base short and J 3 bases short, with 10 bases between. Germline V gives CDR1 LNHDA, CDR2 SQIVND (reference sequence). The CDR3 length is 15 residues. As DNA, the CDR3 is TGTGCCAGTAGTATAGTAGGGACTGGCTACAATGAGCAGTTCTTC. Encoded protein: CASSIVGTGYNEQFF.

The CDR3 DNA reads TGTGCCAGCTCACCACCGCTTGGGACTAGCAGCCAAGAGACCCAGTACTTC. Protein product: CASSPPLGTSSQETQYF. The rearrangement links TRBV18 to TRBJ2-5; 9 bases line up with TRBD2. V lost 0 bases to trimming and J lost 1 base; unmatched junction nucleotides: 6. Germline V gene sequence: CDR1 KGHSH, CDR2 LQKENI. The CDR3 spans 17 residues.

The V and J genes are TRBV20-1 and TRBJ2-5; 8 bases match TRBD1. Germline V gene lookup returns CDR1 DFQATT and CDR2 SNEGSKA (reference sequence). This CDR3 is 12 amino acids long. The CDR3 loop reads CSPGTGQETQYF. In nucleotides, the CDR3 is TGCAGCCCAGGGACAGGTCAAGAGACCCAGTACTTC.

This chain's CDR3 is CASSLVAGGSTDTQYF. The CDR3 DNA is TGTGCCAGCAGTTTAGTAGCGGGAGGGAGCACAGATACGCAGTATTTT. This chain connects TRBV12-3 or TRBV12-4 to TRBJ2-3, with 11 positions matching TRBD2. V gave up 1 base and J gave up 0 bases; unmatched junction bases: 0. CDR3 size: 16 residues.

At least ten counts were recorded for this clonotype. J is TRBJ2-2 and V is TRBV5-1, with TRBD2 matching 9 bases. The V gene's germline CDR1 is SGHRS and CDR2 YFSETQ. The V segment lost 1 base and the J segment 4 bases; nucleotides outside the gene matches: 5. This CDR3 spans 16 amino acids. CDR3 DNA: TGCGCCAGCAGCTTGAACGCGGGAGGGGCCACCGGGGAGCTGTTTTTT. This encodes CASSLNAGGATGELFF.

This clonotype was detected a few times. The V call is TRBV28, the J call TRBJ2-5; 11 bases line up with TRBD2. Germline V gene sequence: CDR1 MDHEN, CDR2 SYDVKM. Unmatched junction bases numbered 6, after V lost 6 bases and J lost 0 bases. The CDR3 has 16 residues. The CDR3, as DNA: TGTGCCAGCAGGATTGGACTAGCGGGTCACCAAGAGACCCAGTACTTC. Protein product: CASRIGLAGHQETQYF.

A word on this clonotype: At one boundary the junction diverges from the germline segment, which might be a read error. The V and J genes are TRBV12-3 or TRBV12-4 and TRBJ2-2, with 13 positions matching TRBD2. The length of the CDR3 is 14 residues. This CDR3 reads CVSQLAGGTGELFF. CDR3 DNA: TGTGTCAGCCAACTAGCGGGAGGGACCGGGGAGCTGTTTTTT.

V is TRBV20-1 and J is TRBJ1-6; D is perhaps TRBD1 (5 bases). This CDR3 region has 14 residues. Deletions cut 5 bases from V and 8 bases from J, with 16 bases between. CDR1 and CDR2 from the germline V gene are DFQATT and SNEGSKA (reference sequence). CDR3 sequence: CSADSRSAYSPLHF. The CDR3 DNA sequence: TGCAGTGCTGACAGCCGATCCGCCTATTCACCCCTCCACTTT.

The CDR3 sequence: CASRDRGPYEQYF. The DNA of the CDR3 is TGTGCCAGCCGGGACAGGGGGCCCTACGAGCAGTACTTC. This chain links TRBV28 with TRBJ2-7; 12 bases map to TRBD1. Germline loops: CDR1 MDHEN, CDR2 SYDVKM. The CDR3 loop spans 13 amino acids. Trimming at V came to 8 bases and at J to 2 bases, leaving 1 base not matched to a gene. Full variable domain (outside the CDR3, taken from reference TRBV28 and TRBJ2-7): DVKVTQSSRYLVKRTGEKVFLECVQDMDHENMFWYRQDPGLGLRLIYFSYDVKMKEKGDIPEGYSVSREKKERFSLILESASTNQTSMYLCASRDRGPYEQYFGPGTRLTVT.

The gene calls are TRBV28 and TRBJ2-7; D is undetermined. The CDR3 covers 13 residues. Trimming removed 6 bases at V and 4 bases at J, with 13 bases between. From germline, CDR1 is MDHEN and CDR2 SYDVKM. The DNA of the CDR3 is TGTGCCAGCAGCGGTGCAGGAAGATACGAGCAGTACTTC. Translating gives CASSGAGRYEQYF.

CDR3: CASSGQMNTEAFF. The DNA of the CDR3 is TGTGCCAGCAGTGGCCAGATGAACACTGAAGCTTTCTTT. The chain recombines TRBV2 with TRBJ1-1; unclear D gene. Germline CDR1 SNHLY, CDR2 FYNNEI. V dropped 4 bases and J dropped 0 bases, with 6 bases sitting between them. The CDR3 is made up of 13 amino acids.

This clonotype came up many times. The V and J genes are TRBV2 and TRBJ1-4; 10 bases map to TRBD1. The CDR3 covers 14 residues. V trimming: 6 bases; J trimming: 7 bases; junction bases outside the gene matches: 5. Germline V lookup: CDR1 SNHLY, CDR2 FYNNEI. The CDR3: CASSLTGGREKLFF. As DNA, the CDR3 is TGTGCCAGCAGCCTGACAGGGGGCCGTGAAAAACTGTTTTTT.

This clonotype was detected many times. J is TRBJ2-5 and V is TRBV20-1, with TRBD2 matching over 12 bases. This CDR3 spans 14 amino acids. CDR1 is DFQATT, CDR2 SNEGSKA, per germline (reference sequence). V dropped 3 bases and J dropped 4; count of bases not matched to a gene: 3. CDR3 in DNA: TGCAGTGCTAGTCGGACTAGCGGGACAGAGACCCAGTACTTC. Encoded protein: CSASRTSGTETQYF.

The rearrangement links TRBV25-1 to TRBJ2-4, with D possibly being TRBD1 (6 bases). This CDR3 has 10 amino acids. Germline V gene sequence: CDR1 MGHDK, CDR2 SYGVNS. Trimming removed 8 bases at V and 7 bases at J, with 6 bases between. The CDR3 DNA sequence: TGTGCCAGCGGACAGAACATTCAGTACTTC. This encodes CASGQNIQYF.

This chain joins TRBV11-2 and TRBJ1-5; a possible D gene is TRBD1 (5 bases). V was shortened by 3 bases and J by 5 bases, with 14 bases between the two germline ends. The CDR3 has 15 residues. CDR1 and CDR2 (germline): SGHAT, FQNNGV. The CDR3 reads CASSLVWQGDQPQHF. The DNA for the CDR3 is TGTGCCAGCAGCTTGGTTTGGCAGGGAGATCAGCCCCAGCATTTT.

This clonotype was counted at least ten times. The chain uses TRBV16 and TRBJ2-7; maybe TRBD1 (5 bases). Germline V gives CDR1 KGHSY, CDR2 FQNENV. Deletions cut 7 bases from V and 0 bases from J, with 10 bases between. The CDR3 has 13 residues. For the CDR3, the DNA is TGTGCCAGCAAAAGGACAAGCTCCTACGAGCAGTACTTC. Its translation: CASKRTSSYEQYF. The entire variable domain, with the rest obtained from reference TRBV16 and TRBJ2-7, is as follows: GEEVAQTPKHLVRGEGQKAKLYCAPIKGHSYVFWYQQVLKNEFKFLISFQNENVFDETGMPKERFSAKCLPNSPCSLEIQATKLEDSAVYFCASKRTSSYEQYFGPGTRLTVT.

This clonotype was seen a few times. V gene TRBV15 combines with J gene TRBJ2-1; D possibly matches TRBD1 or TRBD2 (6 bases each). CDR1 and CDR2 (germline): LNHNV, YYDKDF (reference sequence). The length of the CDR3 is 13 residues. V shed 0 bases and J shed 10 bases, with 10 bases lying between them. CDR3: CATSRDLGGEQFF. The CDR3 DNA reads as TGTGCCACCAGCAGAGATCTCGGGGGCGAGCAGTTCTTC.

At least ten counts were recorded for this clonotype. J is TRBJ2-3 and V is TRBV5-5, with TRBD1 identical over 7 bases. This CDR3 spans 13 amino acids. Germline CDR1 and CDR2: SGHKS and YYEKEE (reference sequence). Trimming removed 0 bases from V and 9 bases from J; junction bases left unmatched: 4. The CDR3 region has the DNA TGTGCCAGCAGCTTGGATGACAGGGTGACGCAGTATTTT. The encoded protein is CASSLDDRVTQYF.

The chain has TRBV27 and TRBJ2-7; perhaps TRBD1 as D (6 bases). CDR3 size: 14 residues. V lost 3 bases and J lost 6, with 15 bases in between. Germline V gene sequence: CDR1 MNHEY, CDR2 SMNVEV (reference sequence). The CDR3, as DNA: TGTGCCAGCAGTTTCTCCAGGGGATCTTCCGAGCAGTACTTC. Encoded protein: CASSFSRGSSEQYF.

Note on this clonotype: Possible read error: a much larger clone is one base away. The genes are TRBV12-3 or TRBV12-4 and TRBJ2-1; D is possibly TRBD2 (5 bases). There are 14 residues in the CDR3. V shed 5 bases and J shed 8 bases, with 16 bases lying between them. CDR3 sequence reads: CASSDPWRVHEQFF. DNA for the CDR3: TGTGCCAGCAGTGACCCCTGGCGGGTACATGAGCAGTTCTTC.

The chain uses TRBV7-9 and TRBJ1-5; 8 bases agree with TRBD1. This CDR3 comprises 14 residues. V lost 4 bases and J lost 6; bases outside the gene matches: 5. Per the germline V gene, CDR1 is SEHNR and CDR2 is FQNEAQ (reference sequence). The CDR3 nucleotides read TGTGCCAGCAGCTCCGGACAGGGTCCTCAGCCCCAGCATTTT. Translating gives CASSSGQGPQPQHF. Full variable domain (remainder filled in from reference TRBV7-9 and TRBJ1-5): DTGVSQNPRHKITKRGQNVTFRCDPISEHNRLYWYRQTLGQGPEFLTYFQNEAQLEKSRLLSDRFSAERPKGSFSTLEIQRTEQGDSAMYLCASSSGQGPQPQHFGDGTRLSIL.

The chain has TRBV20-1 and TRBJ2-3; TRBD2 might be the D (6 bases). The CDR3 loop spans 16 amino acids. The germline V and J ends were trimmed by 4 bases and 1 base, with 18 bases remaining between them. In germline, CDR1 is DFQATT, CDR2 SNEGSKA (reference sequence). The CDR3 protein is CSATEGLNFRTDTQYF. DNA of the CDR3: TGCAGTGCTACAGAGGGACTGAATTTCCGCACAGATACGCAGTATTTT.

This clonotype was recorded a few times. This chain uses TRBV6-5 with TRBJ2-7; TRBD1 matches at 10 bases. The CDR3 has 18 amino acids. V lost 5 bases and J lost 2; bases outside the gene matches: 15. Germline CDR1 reads MNHEY; CDR2 reads SVGAGI. The CDR3 DNA reads TGTGCCAGCAGTCCGTTGGACAGGGGGGACAATGGGGCCTACGAGCAGTACTTC. It is translated as CASSPLDRGDNGAYEQYF.

The V gene is TRBV30, the J gene TRBJ2-7; D gene uncertain. CDR1 and CDR2 (germline): GTSNPN, SVGIG (reference sequence). The CDR3 loop spans 11 amino acids. V was pared by 1 base and J by 6 bases, with 7 bases between. This CDR3 reads CAWSALAEQYF. The CDR3 DNA sequence: TGTGCCTGGAGTGCCCTGGCCGAGCAGTACTTC.

The table lists this clonotype with a few counts. The V call is TRBV20-1, the J call TRBJ1-1, with D perhaps TRBD1 (5 bases). The CDR3 loop spans 15 amino acids. Trimming stripped 6 bases from V and 6 bases from J, with 23 bases between. Germline V gene lookup returns CDR1 DFQATT and CDR2 SNEGSKA (reference sequence). The CDR3 here is CSATDTEGSGAEAFF. CDR3 DNA sequence: TGCAGTGCGACGGACACCGAGGGGTCCGGCGCTGAAGCTTTCTTT.

This clonotype showed up many times. The chain uses TRBV20-1 and TRBJ1-4; D gene unclear. Germline lookup yields CDR1 DFQATT and CDR2 SNEGSKA (reference sequence). The CDR3 length is 14 residues. Trimming shortened V by 0 bases and J by 4 bases, and 9 bases separated the two germline ends. CDR3 DNA sequence: TGCAGTGCTAGAGATCCCAGACTTAATGAAAAACTGTTTTTT. Its protein is CSARDPRLNEKLFF.

This clonotype was seen a few times. The DNA of the CDR3 is TGTGCCAGCAGTTCGTCCGGGACAGGGACTACTCATAGCAATCAGCCCCAGCATTTT. Amino acids: CASSSSGTGTTHSNQPQHF. The chain carries TRBV6-5 and TRBJ1-5; 9 positions agree with TRBD1. The CDR3 is made up of 19 amino acids. Germline assignment: CDR1 MNHEY and CDR2 SVGAGI. With V trimmed by 4 bases and J by 0 bases, 13 bases remained unmatched.